The rows below give T cell receptor beta chains drawn from one sample of a study of blood T cell repertoires in COVID-19. Here immunoSEQ multiplex PCR was the method, and the copy in TCRdb shows in-frame clones only, minus some. The profile covers 430,000 or so clones, with 80% to 90% appearing a single time and roughly 0.84% taken by the ten largest. The material sequenced was peripheral blood. Receptors originate from a man aged 18 to 29 with COVID-19, enrolled during active disease. Both conserved end residues are trimmed from each CDR3. Where a row states a size, it is once, few, many or the class of an expanded clone; other rows omit it.

clone_size,v_call,cdr3_aa
.,TRBV14,ASSQVRGTEAF
.,TRBV11-2,ASSLDGGGAWLEQF
.,TRBV15,ATSRDREYNEQF
.,TRBV6-5,ASSYAGGTTGELF
.,TRBV11-3,ASNAVERDTDTQY
once,TRBV5-5,ASSPRDFSDTQY
.,TRBV5-4,ASSFEVMNTEAF
.,TRBV5-6,ASSFDQGAGEKLF
.,TRBV5-1,ASSLEGSGGADTQY
.,TRBV29-1,SVPGTIDNEQF
.,TRBV5-6,ASSRTGGVAEAF
.,TRBV11-3,ASSLQQGPYEQY
.,TRBV18,ASSPNRGNKGNTEAF
.,TRBV11-2,ASNEARGYQETQY
.,TRBV5-6,ASTRLAPNLEQY
.,TRBV5-4,ASSSAGKQY
.,TRBV5-5,ASSLEGRDQPQH
.,TRBV3-1/TRBV3-2,ASSKTQGNSGANVLT
.,TRBV14,ASSHRDRRAFYEQY
.,TRBV4-1,ASSPGGSYGYT
.,TRBV30,AWSGSGAHNEQF
.,TRBV10-3,AISQGGDQPQH
once,TRBV6-5,ASRPGNSYGYT
.,TRBV19,ASKNGTHPGELF
.,TRBV5-4,ASSLVGPGNEQF
.,TRBV7-2,ASSLGREESYNEQF
.,TRBV19,ASSIDGGAGVNNEQF
.,TRBV2,ASRAVLDGGELF